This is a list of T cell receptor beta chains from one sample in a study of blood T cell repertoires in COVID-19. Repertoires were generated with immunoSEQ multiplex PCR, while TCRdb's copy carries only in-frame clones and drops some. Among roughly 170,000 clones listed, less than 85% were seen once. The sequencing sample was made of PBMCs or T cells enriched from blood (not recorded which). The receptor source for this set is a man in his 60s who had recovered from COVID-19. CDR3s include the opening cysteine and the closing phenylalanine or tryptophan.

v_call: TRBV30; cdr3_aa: CAWGGQGYEQYF
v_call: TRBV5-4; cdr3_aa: CASSLPGRSQETQYF
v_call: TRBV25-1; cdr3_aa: CASSPWTLQNTEAFF
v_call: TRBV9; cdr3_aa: CASSVAGLNQPQHF
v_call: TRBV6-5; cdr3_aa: CASSPSAANKGYTF
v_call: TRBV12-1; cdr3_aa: CASSFSTAGYEQYF
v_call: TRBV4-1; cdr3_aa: CASSLTGGVDEKLFF
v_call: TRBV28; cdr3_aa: CASSFVVQGSLARDTQYF
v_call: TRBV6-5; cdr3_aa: CASGGRNIQYF
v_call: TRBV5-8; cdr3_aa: CASSRQLTAGIGANVLTF
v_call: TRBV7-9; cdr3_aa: CASSLGGPDSYEQYF
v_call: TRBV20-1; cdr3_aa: CSAGPTGELFF
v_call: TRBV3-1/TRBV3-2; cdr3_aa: CASSQDSSNQPQHF
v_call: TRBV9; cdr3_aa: CASSVSGWDEQFF
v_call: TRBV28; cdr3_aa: CASSPGLAGGNEQFF
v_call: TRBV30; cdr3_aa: CASHGGGSHKETQYF
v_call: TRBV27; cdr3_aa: CASRETGAGANVLTF
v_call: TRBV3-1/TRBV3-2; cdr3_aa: CASSQGTANEKLFF
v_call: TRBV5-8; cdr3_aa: CASSLDGTGGFYEQFF
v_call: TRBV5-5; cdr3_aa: CASSLTLTGTNTEAFF
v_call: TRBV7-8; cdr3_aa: CASRDPREVSHEQYF
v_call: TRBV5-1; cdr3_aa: CAASGQGSTGELFF
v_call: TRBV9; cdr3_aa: CASSVEQGGYGYTF
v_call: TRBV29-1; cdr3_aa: CSVETGGDYGYTF
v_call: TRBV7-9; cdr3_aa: CASSSQKGAYEAFF
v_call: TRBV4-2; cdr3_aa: CASSTTDSNTGELFF
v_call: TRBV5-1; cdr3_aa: CASSFARGNEQFF
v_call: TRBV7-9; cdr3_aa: CASSLGTANEKLFF
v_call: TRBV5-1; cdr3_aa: CASSSRLAGTSTDTQYF